The rows below give T cell receptor beta chains drawn from one sample of a study of CD8+ T cells in alopecia areata. Profiling relied on immunoSEQ multiplex PCR, and the TCRdb table lists in-frame clones only, not all of them. The sample has 220,000 or so clones, more than 45% seen once. Specimen: CD4+ T cells sorted from blood, collected at week 0. The origin of the receptors is a human donor with alopecia areata. The CDR3 runs from the conserved cysteine through the conserved F or W. A D gene is named only where the DNA matches it firmly. Where a row states a size, it is once, few, many or the class of an expanded clone; other rows omit it.

cdr3_nt cdr3_aa clone_size v_call d_call j_call
TGTGCCAGCAGTCCCGTCAGGGGGGGAGGGACCCAGTACTTC CASSPVRGGGTQYF . TRBV27 . TRBJ2-5
TGTGCCAGCAGTGGGGTGGCCCTCGGATGGCAGTACTTC CASSGVALGWQYF . TRBV2 . TRBJ2-7
TGCAGCGTGACGCAGGGAACTGAAGCTTTCTTT CSVTQGTEAFF few TRBV29-1 . TRBJ1-1
TGTGCCAGCAGGCGCGGACAGGGCTCTGAAGCTTTCTTT CASRRGQGSEAFF . TRBV6-5 TRBD1 TRBJ1-1
TGTGCCAGCAGCTTCCCGGGACGGAAGAACACTGAAGCTTTCTTT CASSFPGRKNTEAFF . TRBV11-2 . TRBJ1-1
TGTGCCAGCAGAGACGGGACCGGAGAGACCCAGTACTTC CASRDGTGETQYF . TRBV7-9 . TRBJ2-5
TGTGCCTGCGGGGTTAACTCCTACGAGCAGTACTTC CACGVNSYEQYF . TRBV30 . TRBJ2-7
TGTGCCAGCAGCTTAGGTCCGGGAACAGCCGTTTACATCTTC CASSLGPGTAVYIF . TRBV7-2 . TRBJ2-7
TGTGCCAGCCACTGGGTGGACAGGGACTCCTACGAGCAGTACTTC CASHWVDRDSYEQYF . TRBV6-6 TRBD1 TRBJ2-7
TGTGCCTGGAGTGCCACAGGCTACAATGAGCAGTTCTTC CAWSATGYNEQFF . TRBV30 . TRBJ2-1
TGCAGCGCTGCGGGGCTACGGGCAGGGAGCGAGCAGTACTTC CSAAGLRAGSEQYF . TRBV29-1 . TRBJ2-7
TGTGCCAGCAGCTTCCTGGGACAGTTTTCCTACAATGAGCAGTTCTTC CASSFLGQFSYNEQFF . TRBV11-2 TRBD1 TRBJ2-1
TGTGCCAGCAGTCCGCCCCTACGACAAGAAGCTTTCTTT CASSPPLRQEAFF . TRBV6-5 . TRBJ1-1
TGTGCCAGCAGCCAGGGACTAGAAAATGAGCAGTTCTTC CASSQGLENEQFF . TRBV7-3 TRBD2 TRBJ2-1
TGCGCCAGCAGCCCACCGGGACAGCTTAAGTATGGCTACACCTTC CASSPPGQLKYGYTF . TRBV4-1 TRBD1 TRBJ1-2
TGTGCCAGCAGCCCACAGGGGATGGGTCCGAACACTGAAGCTTTCTTT CASSPQGMGPNTEAFF . TRBV11-1 TRBD1 TRBJ1-1
TGTGCCAGCAGTTTCCCGGGACTAGGGACAGATACGCAGTATTTT CASSFPGLGTDTQYF . TRBV27 TRBD2 TRBJ2-3
TGTGCCAGCAGCCTAGCGGGGGACTACAATGAGCAGTTCTTC CASSLAGDYNEQFF . TRBV5-5 TRBD2 TRBJ2-1
TGTGCCAGCACGGACAGGGATGGGTTGAACACTGAAGCTTTCTTT CASTDRDGLNTEAFF . TRBV6-1 TRBD1 TRBJ1-1
TGCAGCGTTGAACTCCCTGGGGAGACCCAGTACTTC CSVELPGETQYF . TRBV29-1 . TRBJ2-5
TGTGCCAGCAGTGAATGGGGTAAAGAGACCCAGTACTTC CASSEWGKETQYF . TRBV6-1 . TRBJ2-5
TGTGCCAGTAGTGAGCAGCAAGAGACCCAGTACTTC CASSEQQETQYF medium-sized TRBV2 . TRBJ2-5
TGTGCCAGCAGCGGACAGGCCAACACTGAAGCTTTCTTT CASSGQANTEAFF . TRBV2 TRBD1 TRBJ1-1
TGTGCCTGGAGTGGTAGGTCAGAGAATCAGCCCCAGCATTTT CAWSGRSENQPQHF once TRBV30 . TRBJ1-5
TGTGCCAGCAGACAGGCGGGGGACGAGCAGTTCTTC CASRQAGDEQFF . TRBV5-6 TRBD2 TRBJ2-1
TGCGCCAGCAGCTTGGTGGCTAGCGGGGGGTTGAGCACAGATACGCAGTATTTT CASSLVASGGLSTDTQYF . TRBV5-1 TRBD2 TRBJ2-3
TGCGCCAGCAGACCCGACAGGGGCACAGATACGCAGTATTTT CASRPDRGTDTQYF . TRBV5-1 TRBD1 TRBJ2-3
TGTGCCAGCAGCTTAGGGACAGTTATTTACGAGCAGTACTTC CASSLGTVIYEQYF . TRBV7-2 . TRBJ2-7
TGTGCCTGGAGTTCCTCCCCCACTGAAGCTTTCTTT CAWSSSPTEAFF . TRBV30 . TRBJ1-1
TGTGCCAGCATGGAGGGTGGGAACACTGAAGCTTTCTTT CASMEGGNTEAFF . TRBV6-5 . TRBJ1-1
TGTGCCAGCAGCGGCGGGACAGGGGGACTAGGAAGTCAGCCCCAGCATTTT CASSGGTGGLGSQPQHF . TRBV11-2 TRBD1 TRBJ1-5
TGTGCCAGCACAAGGGGCACTGAAGCTTTCTTT CASTRGTEAFF . TRBV27 . TRBJ1-1
TGTGCCAGCAGCTTAGCGCGATTTGCAGGACAGGGCCCCACCGGGGAGCTGTTTTTT CASSLARFAGQGPTGELFF . TRBV7-8 TRBD1 TRBJ2-2
TGTGCCAGCAGGAGGGTTAACGAGCAGTACTTC CASRRVNEQYF . TRBV2 . TRBJ2-7
TGTGCCAGCAGCCCCAGAGATAAAGCTAACTATGGCTACACCTTC CASSPRDKANYGYTF . TRBV7-2 . TRBJ1-2
TGTGCCAGCAGTGCGCGGGGGGCGGCCTACGAGCAGTACTTC CASSARGAAYEQYF . TRBV6-6 TRBD2 TRBJ2-7
TGTGCCAGCAGTTGGGGCCTAGGGGGTGTCAATGAGCAGTTCTTC CASSWGLGGVNEQFF . TRBV6-5 . TRBJ2-1
TGTGCCAGCAGCATACAGACTGATTATGGCTACACCTTC CASSIQTDYGYTF few TRBV7-9 . TRBJ1-2
TGTGCCAGCAGCTTCGGTCAGACTGCCGAGCAGTTCTTC CASSFGQTAEQFF few TRBV11-2 . TRBJ2-1
TGTGCCAGCAGCGTGGGACAGACCCTGAACACTGAAGCTTTCTTT CASSVGQTLNTEAFF . TRBV9 TRBD1 TRBJ1-1
TGTGCCAGCAGCCTCAGATGGGGGCGAACTGAAGCTTTCTTT CASSLRWGRTEAFF . TRBV6-5 . TRBJ1-1
TGTGCCAGCAGCTTAGCGCAGGACTATGGCTACACCTTC CASSLAQDYGYTF . TRBV7-6 . TRBJ1-2
TGTGCCAGTAGCCTCTTGCAGGGGCGATATAGCAATCAGCCCCAGCATTTT CASSLLQGRYSNQPQHF . TRBV19 . TRBJ1-5
TGTGCCAGCAGTGGGTCGGGCAATCAGCCCCAGCATTTT CASSGSGNQPQHF . TRBV2 . TRBJ1-5
TGTGCCACCGACACCTTCGCGAACACCGGGGAGCTGTTTTTT CATDTFANTGELFF few TRBV30 . TRBJ2-2
TGTGCCAGCAGGTTATTACAGGGACCAGCCGGGGAGCTGTTTTTT CASRLLQGPAGELFF . TRBV6-6 . TRBJ2-2
TGTGCCAGCAGCCCACTAGCGGGAGGTCCCTACAATGAGCAGTTCTTC CASSPLAGGPYNEQFF few TRBV11-2 TRBD2 TRBJ2-1
TGTGCCTGGAGTGTGGCCAACTATCACGGCTACACCTTC CAWSVANYHGYTF . TRBV30 . TRBJ1-2
TGTGCCTGGAGTGTTACCACCGGGGAGCTGTTTTTT CAWSVTTGELFF few TRBV30 . TRBJ2-2
TGTGCCAGCAATCAAAATGACATGAACACTGAAGCTTTCTTT CASNQNDMNTEAFF few TRBV2 . TRBJ1-1